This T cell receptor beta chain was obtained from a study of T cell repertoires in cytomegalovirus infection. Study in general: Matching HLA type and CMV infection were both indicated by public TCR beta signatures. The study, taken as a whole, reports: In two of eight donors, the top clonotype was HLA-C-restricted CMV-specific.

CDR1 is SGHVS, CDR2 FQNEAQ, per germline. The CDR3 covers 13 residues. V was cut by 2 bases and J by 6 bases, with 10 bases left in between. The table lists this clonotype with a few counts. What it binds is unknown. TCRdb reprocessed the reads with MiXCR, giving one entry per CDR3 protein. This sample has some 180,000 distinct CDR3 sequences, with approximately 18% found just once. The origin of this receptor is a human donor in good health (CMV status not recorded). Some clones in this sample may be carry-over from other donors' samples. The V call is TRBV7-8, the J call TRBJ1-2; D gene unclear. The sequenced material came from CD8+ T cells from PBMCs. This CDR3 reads CASSLMVVDGYTF. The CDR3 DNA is TGTGCCAGCAGCTTAATGGTCGTGGATGGCTACACCTTC.